One sample yielded the 24 T cell receptor beta chains listed below, sequenced in a study of cytomegalovirus exposure and HLA in healthy donors. The repertoire was sequenced with immunoSEQ multiplex PCR; TCRdb's copy has only in-frame clones and lacks some. The sample carries 200,000 or so clones, 84% recorded once. The sequenced sample was PBMCs. Receptors were obtained from a man younger than 35 in good health and CMV-seropositive.

The V gene is TRBV19, the J gene TRBJ2-1; 12 bases fit TRBD2. Trimming removed 6 bases from V and 6 bases from J; junction bases left unmatched: 15. Germline CDR1 reads LNHDA; CDR2 reads SQIVND (reference sequence). The CDR3 runs 18 residues. The CDR3 DNA follows: TGTGCCAGTAGAGCCCCCGTCCTAGCGGGAGGGCCTGTCAATGAGCAGTTCTTC. Amino acids: CASRAPVLAGGPVNEQFF.

The chain carries TRBV7-2 and TRBJ2-7; 10 positions match TRBD1. CDR1 is SGHTA and CDR2 is FQGNSA in the germline V gene. The CDR3 has 15 residues. Germline trimming cut 5 bases from V and 3 bases from J; bases unmatched to any gene: 7. CDR3 DNA sequence: TGTGCCAGCAGCCCGGGACAGGGGAATTTCTACGAGCAGTACTTC. This gives the protein CASSPGQGNFYEQYF.

A remark on this clone: An end of the junction does not agree with germline; a read error may underlie this. The chain combines TRBV6-1 with TRBJ2-7; 9 bases map to TRBD2. Germline loops: CDR1 MNHNS, CDR2 SASEGT. The CDR3 sequence is 15 residues long. CDR3: CASSEGISGSYEQYF. The DNA of the CDR3 is TGTGCCAGCAGCGAAGGAATTAGCGGGAGCTACGAGCAGTACTTC.

V is TRBV15 and J is TRBJ2-3, with D tentatively TRBD1 (5 bases). Germline V gives CDR1 LNHNV, CDR2 YYDKDF (reference sequence). The CDR3 spans 13 residues. The V gene lost 5 bases and the J gene lost 5 bases, with 11 bases spanning the gap. CDR3 amino acids: CATSPMGQDTQYF. The CDR3 nucleotides read TGTGCCACCAGCCCTATGGGGCAAGATACGCAGTATTTT.

The V and J genes are TRBV4-2 and TRBJ2-3; TRBD2 aligns across 12 bases. Germline V gene data show CDR1 as LGHNA and CDR2 as YNFKEQ. The CDR3 loop spans 18 amino acids. Trimming at V came to 2 bases and at J to 1 base, leaving 7 bases not matched to a gene. CDR3: CASSQTPGLAGRTDTQYF. The DNA for the CDR3 is TGTGCCAGCAGCCAAACCCCGGGACTAGCGGGCCGCACAGATACGCAGTATTTT.

The chain carries TRBV7-9 and TRBJ2-1, with TRBD1 matching over 7 bases. The CDR3 contains 14 residues. Germline V gene data show CDR1 as SEHNR and CDR2 as FQNEAQ (reference sequence). Trimming cost V 5 bases and J 6 bases; bases outside gene matches: 7. This CDR3 reads CASSIPTGTNEQFF. The DNA for the CDR3 is TGTGCCAGCAGCATTCCGACAGGGACCAATGAGCAGTTCTTC. The full variable domain, rest sourced from reference TRBV7-9 and TRBJ2-1, is DTGVSQNPRHKITKRGQNVTFRCDPISEHNRLYWYRQTLGQGPEFLTYFQNEAQLEKSRLLSDRFSAERPKGSFSTLEIQRTEQGDSAMYLCASSIPTGTNEQFFGPGTRLTVL.

This clone was counted between two and nine times. The chain recombines TRBV9 with TRBJ1-1; 10 bases match TRBD1. V shed 5 bases and J 7 bases; nucleotides not matched to a gene: 2. Germline CDR1 is SGDLS and CDR2 is YYNGEE. The CDR3 has 12 amino acids. The CDR3 here is CASSRDRGEAFF. CDR3 coding DNA: TGTGCCAGCAGTCGGGACAGGGGTGAAGCTTTCTTT.

The chain has TRBV19 and TRBJ2-7, with D maybe TRBD2 (5 bases). Germline V gives CDR1 LNHDA, CDR2 SQIVND (reference sequence). CDR3 length: 13 residues. Trimming stripped 6 bases from V and 2 bases from J, with 11 bases between. The CDR3, as DNA: TGTGCCAGTAGCAGGACTGACACCTACGAGCAGTACTTC. Translated, it gives CASSRTDTYEQYF.

A single count supports this clone. The V call is TRBV7-9, the J call TRBJ1-3; maybe TRBD1 (6 bases). The CDR3 covers 12 residues. V dropped 9 bases and J dropped 6 bases, with 12 bases sitting between them. Germline V lookup: CDR1 SEHNR, CDR2 FQNEAQ (reference sequence). CDR3 in DNA: TGTGCCAGTACAGGGATACTAAACACCATATATTTT. Its protein product is CASTGILNTIYF. Complete variable domain (other parts from reference TRBV7-9 and TRBJ1-3): DTGVSQNPRHKITKRGQNVTFRCDPISEHNRLYWYRQTLGQGPEFLTYFQNEAQLEKSRLLSDRFSAERPKGSFSTLEIQRTEQGDSAMYLCASTGILNTIYFGEGSWLTVV.

The rearrangement links TRBV2 to TRBJ1-5, with a possible D match to TRBD1 (6 bases). This CDR3 is 15 amino acids long. CDR1 and CDR2 from the germline V gene are SNHLY and FYNNEI. The V end was cut by 2 bases, the J end by 3 bases, with 11 bases between. As DNA, the CDR3 is TGTGCCAGCAGTGAACGCACAGGGACCAATCAGCCCCAGCATTTT. Residues: CASSERTGTNQPQHF.

DNA for the CDR3: TGTGCCAGCAGCGTAGATCCTAGTGGCGAGCAGTTCTTC. The encoded protein is CASSVDPSGEQFF. The rearrangement joins TRBV9 to TRBJ2-1; D unclear. The CDR3 covers 13 residues. The V end was cut by 0 bases, the J end by 10 bases, with 11 bases between. Germline values: CDR1 SGDLS, CDR2 YYNGEE.

The V and J genes are TRBV7-6 and TRBJ1-1; 7 bases fit TRBD1. The J segment lost 8 bases and the V segment lost 1 base, leaving 4 bases of the junction unmatched. Germline lookup yields CDR1 SGHVS and CDR2 FNYEAQ. The CDR3 has 13 residues. The CDR3 loop is CASSLEMDREAFF. CDR3 nucleotides: TGTGCCAGCAGCTTAGAGATGGACAGGGAAGCTTTCTTT. The entire variable domain, with the rest obtained from reference TRBV7-6 and TRBJ1-1, is as follows: GAGVSQSPRYKVTKRGQDVALRCDPISGHVSLYWYRQALGQGPEFLTYFNYEAQQDKSGLPNDRFSAERPEGSISTLTIQRTEQRDSAMYRCASSLEMDREAFFGQGTRLTVV.

The rearrangement links TRBV30 to TRBJ2-1; tentatively, D is TRBD2 (6 bases). In germline, CDR1 is GTSNPN, CDR2 SVGIG (reference sequence). The V and J ends lost 0 bases and 4 bases respectively, with 10 bases between them. This CDR3 has 14 amino acids. The CDR3 sequence is CAWSVLAVYNEQFF. CDR3 in DNA: TGTGCCTGGAGTGTACTAGCTGTATACAATGAGCAGTTCTTC.

The chain employs TRBV28 and TRBJ1-2; TRBD1 might be the D (5 bases). In germline, CDR1 is MDHEN, CDR2 SYDVKM. The V end was cut by 6 bases, the J end by 5 bases, with 22 bases between. CDR3 length: 16 residues. The DNA for the CDR3 is TGTGCCAGCAGCCCTAGTGTCGGGGGGAGATTTTATGGCTACACCTTC. It is translated as CASSPSVGGRFYGYTF.

This clone is a singleton in its sample. This chain connects TRBV4-2 to TRBJ2-7; 8 nucleotides line up with TRBD1. The CDR3 has 14 amino acids. Germline trimming cut 5 bases from V and 3 bases from J; bases unmatched to any gene: 6. Germline V gene data show CDR1 as LGHNA and CDR2 as YNFKEQ. The CDR3 DNA reads TGTGCCAGCAGCGCAGGACAGGGACTCTACGAGCAGTACTTC. Translating it yields CASSAGQGLYEQYF.

This CDR3 is CASSPGGGQGAWQPQHF. Here the CDR3 DNA reads TGTGCCAGCAGCCCCGGGGGGGGACAGGGGGCTTGGCAGCCCCAGCATTTT. This rearrangement joins TRBV7-9 to TRBJ1-5; TRBD1 matches at 12 bases. The CDR3 spans 17 residues. The junction had 12 bases not matched to a gene; V was cut back by 5 bases and J by 7 bases. Germline V CDR1 and CDR2: SEHNR, FQNEAQ (reference sequence). Looking up the rest from reference TRBV7-9 and TRBJ1-5 gives the full variable domain: DTGVSQNPRHKITKRGQNVTFRCDPISEHNRLYWYRQTLGQGPEFLTYFQNEAQLEKSRLLSDRFSAERPKGSFSTLEIQRTEQGDSAMYLCASSPGGGQGAWQPQHFGDGTRLSIL.

The V gene is TRBV6-5, the J gene TRBJ2-2, with a possible D match to TRBD1 (5 bases). The CDR3 extends over 14 amino acids. Germline CDR1 and CDR2: MNHEY and SVGAGI. Trimming took off 6 bases at V and 1 base at J, with 9 bases between the two ends. The CDR3 bases are TGTGCCAGCAGCAGAACAGGGAACACCGGGGAGCTGTTTTTT. Its translation is CASSRTGNTGELFF.

The chain joins TRBV6-6 to TRBJ1-3; 8 bases are shared with TRBD1. CDR3 length: 15 residues. CDR1 is MNHNY and CDR2 is SVGAGI in the germline V gene (reference sequence). Trimming cost V 5 bases and J 4 bases; bases outside gene matches: 7. The CDR3, as DNA: TGTGCCAGCAGTCAAGGACAGGGTACAGGAAACACCATATATTTT. It is translated as CASSQGQGTGNTIYF.

The chain uses TRBV28 and TRBJ2-3; TRBD1 matches at 11 bases. Germline assignment: CDR1 MDHEN and CDR2 SYDVKM. Losses at the gene ends were 4 bases for V and 3 bases for J; bases not matched to a gene: 6. The CDR3 length is 16 residues. CDR3 protein: CASSSSRDRGTDTQYF. As DNA, the CDR3 is TGTGCCAGCAGTTCCTCCCGGGACAGGGGGACAGATACGCAGTATTTT.

In this sample, this clone turned up a few times. The CDR3 region is CASSSGSFQPQHF. CDR3 in DNA: TGTGCCAGCAGCTCCGGGTCCTTCCAACCCCAGCATTTT. The gene calls are TRBV27 and TRBJ1-5; no reliable D call. Trimming shortened V by 6 bases and J by 10 bases, and 16 bases separated the two germline ends. Germline values: CDR1 MNHEY, CDR2 SMNVEV (reference sequence). CDR3 length equals 13 residues.

About this clone: One end of the junction fails to match germline, which may point to a read error. The V and J genes are TRBV27 and TRBJ2-2, with 7 bases identical to TRBD2. Germline lookup yields CDR1 MNHEY and CDR2 SMNVEV (reference sequence). This CDR3 spans 17 amino acids. The CDR3 protein is CASSLLVGGSKTGELFF. The CDR3 DNA reads as TGTGCCAGCAGTTTATTGGTGGGAGGGTCGAAGACCGGGGAGCTGTTTTTT.

The chain joins TRBV1 to TRBJ2-7; TRBD2 is the table's D call, not checked against the DNA. TRBV1 is a recognized pseudogene. This CDR3 region has 18 residues. The CDR3 spells CTSREMGIDPLAVQQQYF. DNA for the CDR3: TGCACCAGCAGGGAGATGGGGATCGATCCCTTAGCGGTCCAGCAGCAGTACTTC.

In DNA, the CDR3 is TGCGCCAGCAGCCGGGACAGGGGCTCAGATACGCAGTATTTT. Its translation is CASSRDRGSDTQYF. The rearrangement joins TRBV5-1 to TRBJ2-3; 10 bases match TRBD1. CDR3 length: 14 amino acids. CDR1 is SGHRS, CDR2 YFSETQ, per germline. V trimming: 4 bases; J trimming: 4 bases; junction bases outside the gene matches: 3.

The rearrangement uses TRBV10-3 and TRBJ1-1, with 7 bases fitting TRBD1. The CDR3 has 16 residues. Germline lookup yields CDR1 ENHRY and CDR2 SYGVKD. The V and J ends lost 2 bases and 6 bases, in that order; junction bases with no gene match: 12. CDR3 bases: TGTGCCATCAGTGAGACCTCGACAGGGTTGGTTGCTGAAGCTTTCTTT. Its translation is CAISETSTGLVAEAFF.